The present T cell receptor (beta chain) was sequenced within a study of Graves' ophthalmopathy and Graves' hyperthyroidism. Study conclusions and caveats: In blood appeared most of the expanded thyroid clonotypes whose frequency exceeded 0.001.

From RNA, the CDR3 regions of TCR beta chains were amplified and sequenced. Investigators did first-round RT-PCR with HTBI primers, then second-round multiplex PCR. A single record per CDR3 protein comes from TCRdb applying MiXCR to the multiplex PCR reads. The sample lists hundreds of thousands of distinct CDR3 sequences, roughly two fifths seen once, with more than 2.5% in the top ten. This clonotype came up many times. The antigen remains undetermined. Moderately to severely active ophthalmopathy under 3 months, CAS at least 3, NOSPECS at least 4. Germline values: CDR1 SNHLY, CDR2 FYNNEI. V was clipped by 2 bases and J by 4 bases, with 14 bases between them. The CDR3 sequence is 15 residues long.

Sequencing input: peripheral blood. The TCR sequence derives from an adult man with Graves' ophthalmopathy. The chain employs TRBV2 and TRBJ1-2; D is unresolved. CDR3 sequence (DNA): TGTGCCAGCAGTGAACAGCGGGCCTGGGGCTATGGCTACACCTTC. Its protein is CASSEQRAWGYGYTF.